The 10 T cell receptor beta chains given below trace back to one sample, sequenced in a study of response to subunit inactivated influenza vaccine. One entry per CDR3 protein results from TCRdb running MiXCR on the RT-PCR reads. The sample lists around 160,000 distinct CDR3 sequences; roughly 10% were seen once. Sample: non-naive T cells sorted from PBMCs, taken roughly 47 days after vaccination. The source is a man aged 45 to 65 who received an inactivated influenza vaccine.

This clonotype was counted many times. The chain recombines TRBV18 with TRBJ2-6; no reliable D call. Germline assignment: CDR1 KGHSH and CDR2 LQKENI. CDR3 length: 17 amino acids. V shed 0 bases and J shed 0 bases, with 9 bases lying between them. CDR3 coding DNA: TGTGCCAGCTCACCACCTTTAGTCGGCTCTGGGGCCAACGTCCTGACTTTC. It translates to CASSPPLVGSGANVLTF.

In its sample, this clonotype was seen many times. V usage is TRBV18 and J usage is TRBJ2-1; 11 bases are a match to TRBD2. V dropped 3 bases and J dropped 5; count of bases not matched to a gene: 3. The CDR3 totals 15 residues. The germline V gene has CDR1 KGHSH and CDR2 LQKENI. DNA for the CDR3: TGTGCCAGCTCACCGACTAGCGGGGTCAACAATGAGCAGTTCTTC. It translates to CASSPTSGVNNEQFF.

This clonotype came up many times. Its ends do not fully match the called genes, so a read error is possible. The chain employs TRBV7-7 and TRBJ2-5; TRBD2 matches 8 bases. Germline assignment: CDR1 SSHAT and CDR2 FNYEAQ (reference sequence). The CDR3 consists of 14 residues. The CDR3 bases are TGTGCTAGCAGCCCGGCGGGGGGACTAGAGACCCAGTACTTC. Amino acid sequence: CASSPAGGLETQYF.

A few counts support this clonotype. This rearrangement joins TRBV20-1 to TRBJ2-1, with 14 bases lining up with TRBD2. The V gene end was trimmed by 5 bases and the J gene end by 8 bases; junction bases not matched to a gene: 17. The CDR3 is 18 amino acids. Per germline, CDR1 DFQATT and CDR2 SNEGSKA (reference sequence). This CDR3 reads CSADSGLAGDSSVDEQFF. Written as DNA, the CDR3 is TGCAGTGCTGATTCGGGACTAGCGGGAGACTCTTCGGTTGATGAGCAGTTCTTC.

In its sample, this clonotype was seen a few times. V gene TRBV6-2 or TRBV6-3 combines with J gene TRBJ2-1; 13 bases line up with TRBD2. The V gene's germline CDR1 is MNHEY and CDR2 SVGEGT. This CDR3 has 15 residues. Germline trimming cut 5 bases from V and 4 bases from J; bases unmatched to any gene: 2. Written as DNA, the CDR3 is TGTGCCAGCAGTCAACTAGCGGGAGGGTACAATGAGCAGTTCTTC. As protein: CASSQLAGGYNEQFF.

This clonotype turned up a few times. The chain carries TRBV27 and TRBJ2-2, with 12 bases identical to TRBD1. This CDR3 is 14 amino acids long. The junction had 6 bases not matched to a gene; V was cut back by 2 bases and J by 14 bases. Germline CDR1 and CDR2: MNHEY and SMNVEV (reference sequence). DNA of the CDR3: TGTGCCAGCAGTTTAGGGACGGGGACAGGGGGCCTGTTTTTT. It codes for CASSLGTGTGGLFF.

The chain uses TRBV28 and TRBJ2-7; D gene uncertain. CDR1 is MDHEN and CDR2 is SYDVKM in the germline V gene. The CDR3 is 11 amino acids. With 10 bases removed from V and 6 bases from J, the gap between germline ends came to 13 bases. The CDR3: CATNDRCEQYF. CDR3 in DNA: TGTGCCACCAACGACCGCTGCGAGCAGTACTTC. Drawing the rest from reference TRBV28 and TRBJ2-7, the complete variable domain is DVKVTQSSRYLVKRTGEKVFLECVQDMDHENMFWYRQDPGLGLRLIYFSYDVKMKEKGDIPEGYSVSREKKERFSLILESASTNQTSMYLCATNDRCEQYFGPGTRLTVT.

This clonotype was seen many times. V gene TRBV20-1 combines with J gene TRBJ1-1; TRBD1 aligns across 7 bases. The CDR3 has 13 amino acids. The V gene's germline CDR1 is DFQATT and CDR2 SNEGSKA (reference sequence). Trimming cost V 4 bases and J 0 bases; bases outside gene matches: 2. The CDR3 region has the DNA TGCAGTGCTAACAGGGGTATGAACACTGAAGCTTTCTTT. Amino acids: CSANRGMNTEAFF.

The chain is built from TRBV7-3 and TRBJ2-5; 7 bases line up with TRBD1. Germline loops: CDR1 SGHTA, CDR2 FQGTGA. The CDR3 spans 13 residues. After removal of 2 bases from V and 9 bases from J, the junction contained 6 bases not matched to a gene. The chain's CDR3 is CASSLGTGDAQYF. The CDR3 DNA sequence: TGTGCCAGCAGCTTAGGAACAGGGGACGCCCAGTACTTC.

There are a few counts of this clonotype. The rearrangement links TRBV28 to TRBJ2-7; no clear D gene. CDR3 length: 13 residues. Germline CDR1 MDHEN, CDR2 SYDVKM. V was cut by 5 bases and J by 8 bases, with 16 bases left in between. CDR3 protein: CASSQPGLVKQYF. In DNA, the CDR3 is TGTGCCAGCAGTCAACCGGGCCTGGTTAAGCAGTACTTC.